These 22 T cell receptor beta chains came from one sample sequenced in a study of T cells in Graves' hyperthyroidism and ophthalmopathy. There were TCR beta CDR3 regions amplified from RNA transcripts. An initial round of RT-PCR targeting the TCR CDR3 relied on the HTBI primer set. TCRdb analysed the multiplex PCR reads with MiXCR anew, one entry per CDR3 protein. The table records about 580,000 distinct CDR3 sequences, approximately 44% of them present only once. The sample was peripheral blood or thyroid tissue (not recorded which). The receptors originated from a young woman with Graves' hyperthyroidism.

At least ten counts were recorded for this clonotype. The J gene is TRBJ2-7, the V gene TRBV7-6; D is possibly TRBD2 (5 bases). The CDR3 has 12 amino acids. Germline V gene data show CDR1 as SGHVS and CDR2 as FNYEAQ. Trimming left V 3 bases short and J 3 bases short, with 6 bases between. The CDR3 region has the DNA TGTGCCAGCAGCTTCGAGGGCTACGAGCAGTACTTC. Translated: CASSFEGYEQYF. The whole variable domain, remainder taken from reference TRBV7-6 and TRBJ2-7, is GAGVSQSPRYKVTKRGQDVALRCDPISGHVSLYWYRQALGQGPEFLTYFNYEAQQDKSGLPNDRFSAERPEGSISTLTIQRTEQRDSAMYRCASSFEGYEQYFGPGTRLTVT.

The chain employs TRBV2 and TRBJ2-5; D unresolved. Trimming stripped 4 bases from V and 4 bases from J, with 16 bases between. The germline CDR1 and CDR2 sequences are SNHLY and FYNNEI. The CDR3 runs to 15 residues. CDR3 amino acids: CASSVLVGKGETQYF. Here the CDR3 DNA reads TGTGCCAGCAGTGTCCTCGTAGGGAAGGGAGAGACCCAGTACTTC.

The rearrangement uses TRBV20-1 and TRBJ1-5; unclear D gene. Germline CDR1 and CDR2: DFQATT and SNEGSKA (reference sequence). V was pared by 2 bases and J by 6 bases, with 17 bases between. CDR3 length: 15 amino acids. CDR3 DNA: TGCAGTGCTAGACAGACTTTGGCGGTCGGTCAGCCCCAGCATTTT. This encodes CSARQTLAVGQPQHF.

The chain couples TRBV4-1 to TRBJ2-3; the D gene is possibly TRBD1 (5 bases). CDR1 is MGHRA and CDR2 is YSYEKL in the germline V gene. V lost 4 bases and J 6 bases, leaving 11 bases between the germline ends. The length of the CDR3 is 13 residues. CDR3 protein: CASSPRAADTQYF. CDR3 DNA sequence: TGCGCCAGCAGCCCCAGGGCGGCCGATACGCAGTATTTT.

This clonotype has ten or more counts. V and J are TRBV30 and TRBJ1-6; D not certain. The CDR3 loop spans 13 amino acids. Trimming took 4 bases from V and 3 from J, leaving 7 bases between them. CDR1 is GTSNPN and CDR2 is SVGIG in the germline V gene (reference sequence). CDR3 coding DNA: TGTGCCTGGAACGGAGGCTATAATTCACCCCTCCACTTT. The encoded protein is CAWNGGYNSPLHF.

This clonotype was seen ten or more times. This rearrangement joins TRBV6-6 to TRBJ2-7; 8 bases align to TRBD2. J gave up 5 bases and V 0 bases, and 9 bases lay outside the gene matches. The CDR3 length is 16 residues. In germline, CDR1 is MNHNY, CDR2 SVGAGI (reference sequence). This chain's CDR3 is CASSYSMTSVGHEQYF. Here the CDR3 DNA reads TGTGCCAGCAGTTACTCGATGACTAGCGTGGGCCACGAGCAGTACTTC.

This clonotype was detected ten times or more. The genes are TRBV15 and TRBJ2-7; D possibly matches TRBD1 or TRBD2 (5 bases each). From germline, CDR1 is LNHNV and CDR2 YYDKDF (reference sequence). Trimming took 0 bases from V and 3 from J, leaving 12 bases between them. There are 15 residues in the CDR3. CDR3 amino acids: CATSREGAGSYEQYF. CDR3 bases: TGTGCCACCAGCAGAGAAGGCGCAGGGAGCTACGAGCAGTACTTC. Variable domain in full (rest from reference TRBV15 and TRBJ2-7): DAMVIQNPRYQVTQFGKPVTLSCSQTLNHNVMYWYQQKSSQAPKLLFHYYDKDFNNEADTPDNFQSRRPNTSFCFLDIRSPGLGDTAMYLCATSREGAGSYEQYFGPGTRLTVT.

To note about this clonotype: Possible read error: a much larger clone is one base away. The rearrangement joins TRBV7-2 to TRBJ1-3; D ambiguous. Germline CDR1 is SGHTA and CDR2 is FQGNSA. Trimming took 4 bases from V and 2 from J, leaving 15 bases between them. The CDR3 has 16 amino acids. CDR3 sequence: CASSSPVFRTGNTIYF. CDR3 in DNA: TGTGCCAGCAGCTCCCCCGTTTTTAGAACTGGAAACACCATATATTTT. The whole variable domain, remainder taken from reference TRBV7-2 and TRBJ1-3, is GAGVSQSPSNKVTEKGKDVELRCDPISGHTALYWYRQSLGQGLEFLIYFQGNSAPDKSGLPSDRFSAERTGGSVSTLTIQRTQQEDSAVYLCASSSPVFRTGNTIYFGEGSWLTVV.

Of note for this clonotype: A much larger clone differs from this one at a single base, so this may be a read error. The CDR3 here is CVTSVTSYGYTF. CDR3 nucleotide sequence: TGTGTCACCAGTGTAACGAGCTATGGCTACACCTTC. V gene TRBV24-1 combines with J gene TRBJ1-2; D is ambiguous. The CDR3 runs to 12 residues. Germline lookup yields CDR1 KGHDR and CDR2 SFDVKD.

At least ten counts were recorded for this clonotype. This sequence joins TRBV2 and TRBJ2-2; tentatively, D is TRBD1 (7 bases). In germline, CDR1 is SNHLY, CDR2 FYNNEI. The CDR3 totals 16 residues. Trimming removed 0 bases at V and 7 bases at J, with 15 bases between. CDR3 nucleotide sequence: TGTGCCAGCAGTGAAGCGCGGGGACAGTTTCACGGGGAGCTGTTTTTT. As protein: CASSEARGQFHGELFF.

This clonotype was counted ten times or more. The chain joins TRBV7-2 to TRBJ2-2; possible D gene TRBD2, 6 bases. Trimming took off 1 base at V and 4 bases at J, with 10 bases between the two ends. Germline assignment: CDR1 SGHTA and CDR2 FQGNSA. The CDR3 contains 15 residues. CDR3 DNA: TGTGCCAGCAGCTTAGAACTAGCCGTCACCGGGGAGCTGTTTTTT. This gives the protein CASSLELAVTGELFF.

This clonotype was picked up a small number of times. The chain joins TRBV4-3 to TRBJ2-2, with unresolved D. This CDR3 comprises 15 residues. Germline V lookup: CDR1 LGHNA, CDR2 YSLEER. The V gene lost 0 bases and the J gene lost 4 bases, with 9 bases spanning the gap. This chain's CDR3 is CASSQDRRITGELFF. For the CDR3, the DNA is TGCGCCAGCAGCCAAGATAGACGGATCACCGGGGAGCTGTTTTTT.

Ten or more counts support this clonotype. This rearrangement joins TRBV20-1 to TRBJ2-7, with 7 bases lining up with TRBD2. Germline V gene data show CDR1 as DFQATT and CDR2 as SNEGSKA (reference sequence). The CDR3 extends over 18 amino acids. J gave up 0 bases and V 3 bases, and 17 bases lay outside the gene matches. The CDR3 region is CSASNPEVTAGSSYEQYF. In nucleotides, the CDR3 is TGCAGTGCTAGTAATCCCGAAGTAACAGCGGGGAGCTCCTACGAGCAGTACTTC.

This clonotype has only a few counts. The chain combines TRBV2 with TRBJ2-2; D is ambiguous. CDR1 is SNHLY and CDR2 is FYNNEI in the germline V gene. The CDR3 extends over 15 amino acids. V lost 6 bases and J lost 1, with 12 bases in between. CDR3 protein: CASRVDGWNTGELFF. The DNA for the CDR3 is TGTGCCAGCAGAGTGGACGGATGGAACACCGGGGAGCTGTTTTTT. Based on the CDR3 plus reference TRBV2 and TRBJ2-2, the full variable domain is EPEVTQTPSHQVTQMGQEVILRCVPISNHLYFYWYRQILGQKVEFLVSFYNNEISEKSEIFDDQFSVERPDGSNFTLKIRSTKLEDSAMYFCASRVDGWNTGELFFGEGSRLTVL.

This rearrangement joins TRBV7-9 to TRBJ2-7, with 8 positions matching TRBD2. J was trimmed by 4 bases and V by 5 bases; bases with no gene match: 13. CDR1 and CDR2 from the germline V gene are SEHNR and FQNEAQ (reference sequence). The CDR3 spans 16 residues. The CDR3 reads CASSVASGRTPYEQYF. DNA for the CDR3: TGTGCCAGCAGCGTTGCTAGCGGGCGGACCCCATACGAGCAGTACTTC.

This chain links TRBV19 with TRBJ2-7; 10 positions match TRBD2. V lost 11 bases, J lost 1 base, and 11 bases stayed unmatched. Germline lookup yields CDR1 LNHDA and CDR2 SQIVND (reference sequence). This CDR3 comprises 15 residues. CDR3 region: CAWTSGASRSYEQYF. The CDR3 coding sequence is TGTGCCTGGACTAGCGGAGCCAGCAGATCCTACGAGCAGTACTTC.

This clonotype occurred once. The chain recombines TRBV24-1 with TRBJ1-2; no firm D call. The V end lost 4 bases, the J end lost 11 bases, and 16 bases lay between the germline ends. Per the germline V gene, CDR1 is KGHDR and CDR2 is SFDVKD. This CDR3 spans 13 amino acids. CDR3 amino acids: CATSERRTSGYTF. As DNA, the CDR3 is TGTGCCACCAGTGAGAGGAGGACTAGCGGTTACACCTTC.

A remark on this clonotype: One base away lies a much larger clone, so this may be a sequencing read error. The J gene is TRBJ1-6, the V gene TRBV30; D call uncertain. The CDR3 consists of 16 residues. CDR1 and CDR2 from the germline V gene are GTSNPN and SVGIG (reference sequence). The DNA for the CDR3 is TGTGCCCGGAGTGTGACGGAGGATCCCATTTATTCACCCCTCCACTTT. Amino acids: CARSVTEDPIYSPLHF.

Here the CDR3 reads CSLTQGYNEQFF. DNA of the CDR3: TGCAGCTTGACGCAGGGCTACAATGAGCAGTTCTTC. The V and J genes are TRBV29-1 and TRBJ2-1; possibly TRBD1 for D (5 bases). The CDR3 contains 12 residues. Trimming cost V 8 bases and J 3 bases, with 11 bases left between them. Germline V lookup: CDR1 SQVTM, CDR2 ANQGSEA.

The chain uses TRBV7-2 and TRBJ2-7; 12 bases map to TRBD2. The CDR3 runs to 16 residues. The trim removed 6 bases at V and 2 bases at J, leaving 8 bases unmatched. Germline V gene data show CDR1 as SGHTA and CDR2 as FQGNSA. The CDR3 coding sequence is TGTGCCAGCAGTAGTTGGGCTAGCGGGAGGGCCTACGAGCAGTACTTC. It specifies CASSSWASGRAYEQYF.

This clonotype was observed many times. The V and J genes are TRBV4-3 and TRBJ2-2, with 8 positions matching TRBD1. There are 15 residues in the CDR3. Germline V gene data show CDR1 as LGHNA and CDR2 as YSLEER. J gave up 4 bases and V 1 base, and 2 bases lay outside the gene matches. The CDR3 region has the DNA TGCGCCAGCAGCCAAGGGACAGGGACCACCGGGGAGCTGTTTTTT. It is translated as CASSQGTGTTGELFF.

Note on this clonotype: Being one base from a much bigger clone, this may be a read error. The V gene is TRBV19, the J gene TRBJ2-2; D not certain. Trimming removed 3 bases from V and 6 bases from J, with 2 bases in between. CDR1 LNHDA and CDR2 SQIVND come from the germline V gene (reference sequence). The CDR3 has 11 amino acids. CDR3 region: CASSISGELFF. CDR3 DNA sequence: TGTGCCAGTAGTATTTCCGGGGAGCTGTTTTTT. Looking up the rest from reference TRBV19 and TRBJ2-2 gives the full variable domain: DGGITQSPKYLFRKEGQNVTLSCEQNLNHDAMYWYRQDPGQGLRLIYYSQIVNDFQKGDIAEGYSVSREKKESFPLTVTSAQKNPTAFYLCASSISGELFFGEGSRLTVL.